This T cell receptor beta chain was captured by sequencing in a study of cytomegalovirus exposure and HLA in healthy donors. Regarding the study as a whole: Per a prior analysis, the majority of TCR beta V segments were productive roughly 90% or roughly 30% of the time.

As concerns this clone: Its antigen remains unknown.

Primers for the PCR totalled 60 Vbeta and 13 Jbeta. The protocol was immunoSEQ multiplex PCR, while the TCRdb copy is restricted to in-frame clones and leaves out a portion. The table has 150,000 to 200,000 clones, 65% to 85% seen once; the top ten hold about 6%. V gave up 2 bases and J gave up 7 bases, with 13 bases separating them. The CDR3 is 13 residues long. In germline, CDR1 is SGHDT, CDR2 YYEEEE. Source material: PBMCs. The clonotype comes from a woman aged 25 to 45 in good health and CMV-seropositive. This sequence joins TRBV5-6 and TRBJ2-7; a possible D gene is TRBD2 (6 bases). The CDR3 DNA is TGTGCCAGCAGCTTAGGACGGGCGGGAGAGCAGTACTTC. It encodes CASSLGRAGEQYF.